These 23 T cell receptor beta chains came from one sample sequenced in a study of T cells in Graves' hyperthyroidism and ophthalmopathy. Researchers amplified the TCR beta CDR3 regions from RNA transcripts. Initially, a first-round RT-PCR of the TCR CDR3 employed the HTBI primer set. Via MiXCR, TCRdb re-called the multiplex PCR reads, giving one row per CDR3 protein. This sample yields hundreds of thousands of distinct CDR3 sequences, of which around 40% are seen a single time; roughly 30% belongs to the top ten. Sequenced input: blood. These receptors were collected from a woman in her forties with Graves' hyperthyroidism.

The chain links TRBV7-9 to TRBJ2-7; tentatively, D is TRBD1 or TRBD2 (5 bases each). The CDR3 is 13 amino acids. Germline V gene data show CDR1 as SEHNR and CDR2 as FQNEAQ (reference sequence). Trimming cost V 5 bases and J 13 bases, with 21 bases left between them. The CDR3 DNA reads as TGTGCCAGCAGCCCGGCGTCCGGGGCCCTGCAATACTTC. This translates into CASSPASGALQYF.

This clonotype appeared a few times. The junction does not match germline at one end; this may be a read error. This rearrangement joins TRBV7-9 to TRBJ1-1, with D maybe TRBD1 (5 bases). CDR1 SEHNR and CDR2 FQNEAQ come from the germline V gene (reference sequence). The CDR3 runs 11 residues. The CDR3 nucleotides read TGTGCCAGCAGCTCGGGGACTGATGCTTTCTTT. Translating gives CASSSGTDAFF.

The sample holds many counts of this clonotype. The chain recombines TRBV15 with TRBJ1-2; maybe TRBD1 (5 bases). Germline V gene lookup returns CDR1 LNHNV and CDR2 YYDKDF (reference sequence). V lost 2 bases and J lost 4, with 14 bases in between. This CDR3 has 15 amino acids. CDR3 bases: TGTGCCACCAGCAGATATGGGGGACGGATCTATGGCTACACCTTC. Its protein is CATSRYGGRIYGYTF.

Ten or more counts support this clonotype. The chain is built from TRBV2 and TRBJ1-5; D not resolved. The germline V gene encodes CDR1 SNHLY and CDR2 FYNNEI. The CDR3 covers 10 residues. V lost 2 bases and J lost 13, with 6 bases in between. CDR3 coding DNA: TGTGCCAGCAGTGAACAGTCACAGCATTTT. Protein sequence: CASSEQSQHF.

The rearrangement joins TRBV9 to TRBJ2-7; TRBD2 agrees at 12 bases. Germline V gene sequence: CDR1 SGDLS, CDR2 YYNGEE. The CDR3 contains 16 residues. V lost 0 bases to trimming and J lost 7 bases; unmatched junction nucleotides: 8. The CDR3 DNA is TGTGCCAGCAGCGTAGAGCTAGCGGGAGGGCCTGGGGAGCAGTACTTC. Protein sequence: CASSVELAGGPGEQYF.

This clonotype was counted a few times. The V call is TRBV6-6, the J call TRBJ1-2, with a weak D call TRBD1 (5 bases). The CDR3 contains 14 residues. The V and J ends lost 5 bases and 6 bases respectively, with 16 bases between them. CDR1 is MNHNY, CDR2 SVGAGI, per germline (reference sequence). For the CDR3, the DNA is TGTGCCAGCAGTGAACGAAATGTGGGGGATGGCTACACCTTC. Translated, it gives CASSERNVGDGYTF.

V usage is TRBV7-9 and J usage is TRBJ2-5, with 7 nucleotides matching TRBD1. Germline CDR1 is SEHNR and CDR2 is FQNEAQ (reference sequence). Trimming at V came to 7 bases and at J to 2 bases, leaving 10 bases not matched to a gene. The length of the CDR3 is 15 residues. CDR3 amino acids: CASTLTGSTQETQYF. In DNA, the CDR3 is TGTGCCAGCACCTTGACAGGGAGCACTCAAGAGACCCAGTACTTC.

The chain is built from TRBV2 and TRBJ1-2; D perhaps matches TRBD1 (6 bases). The germline V gene encodes CDR1 SNHLY and CDR2 FYNNEI. CDR3 length equals 14 residues. Trimming removed 6 bases from V and 7 bases from J, with 18 bases in between. This CDR3 reads CASRVGGGASGYTF. The CDR3 DNA sequence: TGTGCCAGCAGGGTAGGGGGGGGCGCCTCTGGCTACACCTTC.

A note on this clonotype: One end of the junction does not line up with germline, which may come from a read error. The V gene is TRBV5-1, the J gene TRBJ1-2; no clear D gene. Germline values: CDR1 SGHRS, CDR2 YFSETQ. The CDR3 loop spans 13 amino acids. In DNA, the CDR3 is TGTGCCAGCAGTACCGGAGGGTACTATGGCTACACCTTC. Encoded protein: CASSTGGYYGYTF. The full variable domain, with the rest looked up from reference TRBV5-1 and TRBJ1-2, is KAGVTQTPRYLIKTRGQQVTLSCSPISGHRSVSWYQQTPGQGLQFLFEYFSETQRNKGNFPGRFSGRQFSNSRSEMNVSTLELGDSALYLCASSTGGYYGYTFGSGTRLTVV.

The sample holds many counts of this clonotype. The rearrangement joins TRBV7-2 to TRBJ2-7; TRBD2 matches at 8 bases. V was pared by 1 base and J by 3 bases, with 5 bases of the junction left unmatched. CDR1 and CDR2 from the germline V gene are SGHTA and FQGNSA. The CDR3 has 15 amino acids. The CDR3 nucleotides are TGTGCCAGCAGCTTAGAGGCGGGGGGAAACTACGAGCAGTACTTC. It codes for CASSLEAGGNYEQYF.

This clonotype was picked up many times. V usage is TRBV2 and J usage is TRBJ1-4, with unresolved D. Germline V gene data show CDR1 as SNHLY and CDR2 as FYNNEI. CDR3 size: 13 residues. Trimming cost V 3 bases and J 6 bases, with 8 bases left between them. The CDR3, as DNA: TGTGCCAGCAGTGACTCCTTTTATGAAAAACTGTTTTTT. It yields the protein CASSDSFYEKLFF. The full variable domain, its missing parts supplied by reference TRBV2 and TRBJ1-4, is EPEVTQTPSHQVTQMGQEVILRCVPISNHLYFYWYRQILGQKVEFLVSFYNNEISEKSEIFDDQFSVERPDGSNFTLKIRSTKLEDSAMYFCASSDSFYEKLFFGSGTQLSVL.

The chain couples TRBV5-1 to TRBJ2-7; 9 bases map to TRBD1. The CDR3 spans 15 residues. The germline gives CDR1 SGHRS, CDR2 YFSETQ. V dropped 3 bases and J dropped 1; count of bases not matched to a gene: 5. The CDR3 protein is CASSSGTGPSYEQYF. In nucleotides, the CDR3 is TGCGCCAGCAGCTCCGGGACAGGGCCTTCCTACGAGCAGTACTTC.

This clonotype came up a few times. This chain connects TRBV19 to TRBJ1-5; unclear D gene. The V end lost 6 bases, the J end lost 4 bases, and 16 bases lay between the germline ends. The germline CDR1 and CDR2 sequences are LNHDA and SQIVND (reference sequence). This CDR3 spans 15 amino acids. CDR3 in DNA: TGTGCCAGTAGGAATGGCTTGGCTCTGAATCAGCCCCAGCATTTT. Its protein product is CASRNGLALNQPQHF.

This clonotype has only a few counts. CDR3 bases: TGTGCCAGCAGTTTACGAGGGGCTCAGCCCCAGCATTTT. This codes for CASSLRGAQPQHF. V is TRBV12-3 or TRBV12-4 and J is TRBJ1-5, with D possibly matching TRBD1 (5 bases). V dropped 2 bases and J dropped 6 bases, with 8 bases sitting between them. This CDR3 is built from 13 residues.

CDR3 sequence (DNA): TGTGCCATCAGTGAGTCGGACGGGGGAAGGTCCCAGTACTTC. Its translation: CAISESDGGRSQYF. The chain employs TRBV10-3 and TRBJ2-5; possibly TRBD2 for D (6 bases). The CDR3 has 14 amino acids. CDR1 is ENHRY and CDR2 is SYGVKD in the germline V gene. The V end lost 0 bases, the J end lost 9 bases, and 14 bases lay between the germline ends.

The rearrangement joins TRBV10-1 to TRBJ1-1; D is unclear. The CDR3 runs to 14 residues. Germline CDR1 WNHNN, CDR2 SYGVQD (reference sequence). V gave up 2 bases and J gave up 1 base, with 8 bases separating them. The CDR3: CASSETRTNTEAFF. The CDR3 DNA follows: TGCGCCAGCAGTGAGACTCGGACGAACACTGAAGCTTTCTTT.

In this sample, this clonotype turned up many times. This chain joins TRBV5-8 and TRBJ1-2, with D possibly matching TRBD1 (5 bases). Germline V gene sequence: CDR1 SGHTS, CDR2 YDEGEE. Between the trimmed V and J ends, which lost 3 bases and 4 bases, there was a span of 10 bases. CDR3 length: 13 amino acids. CDR3: CASSWDVLYGYTF. The CDR3 region has the DNA TGTGCCAGCAGCTGGGACGTTCTCTATGGCTACACCTTC.

This clonotype came up once. One base away lies a much larger clone, so this may be a sequencing read error. The V call is TRBV7-8, the J call TRBJ1-3; D might be TRBD1 (5 bases). Per germline, CDR1 SGHVS and CDR2 FQNEAQ. The CDR3 has 17 amino acids. For the CDR3, the DNA is TGTGCCCGCAGCTTGGGCCCCGGGACTGGGTTTGGAAACACCATATATTTT. Translation gives CARSLGPGTGFGNTIYF.

This clonotype was observed once. A much bigger clone sits one base away, suggesting this may be a read error. The rearrangement links TRBV2 to TRBJ2-5; D remains unclear. Germline V gene sequence: CDR1 SNHLY, CDR2 FYNNEI. Trimming shortened V by 10 bases and J by 3 bases, and 15 bases separated the two germline ends. This CDR3 has 13 residues. CDR3 in amino acids: CAIKGALEETQYF. The DNA for the CDR3 is TGTGCCATCAAAGGAGCGCTTGAAGAGACCCAGTACTTC.

A few counts support this clonotype. The chain joins TRBV10-3 to TRBJ1-5, with TRBD1 matching 8 bases. V trimming: 2 bases; J trimming: 7 bases; junction bases outside the gene matches: 7. The CDR3 length is 15 residues. The germline V gene has CDR1 ENHRY and CDR2 SYGVKD. The DNA of the CDR3 is TGTGCCATCAGTGAGGTAGACAGGGGATTACAGCCCCAGCATTTT. Translating it yields CAISEVDRGLQPQHF.

The rearrangement links TRBV11-3 to TRBJ2-7, with D possibly TRBD1 on 5 matching bases. This CDR3 region has 13 residues. V gave up 2 bases and J gave up 9 bases, with 14 bases separating them. Germline V gene data show CDR1 as SGHNT and CDR2 as YENEEA. Here the CDR3 reads CASSLLPRDGQYF. The DNA for the CDR3 is TGTGCCAGCAGCTTACTTCCCAGGGATGGGCAGTACTTC.

This clonotype was observed at least ten times. This rearrangement joins TRBV25-1 to TRBJ2-7; TRBD1 matches 7 bases. Trimming at V came to 4 bases and at J to 3 bases, leaving 12 bases not matched to a gene. CDR1 MGHDK and CDR2 SYGVNS come from the germline V gene. The CDR3 is made up of 16 amino acids. CDR3 residues: CASSGDRQGVYYEQYF. Here the CDR3 DNA reads TGTGCCAGCAGTGGGGACCGGCAGGGGGTTTACTACGAGCAGTACTTC.

This chain links TRBV20-1 with TRBJ2-2; TRBD2 agrees at 8 bases. The CDR3 extends over 14 amino acids. J lost 1 base, V lost 5 bases, and 3 bases had no gene match. Germline V CDR1 and CDR2: DFQATT, SNEGSKA (reference sequence). This CDR3 reads CSAQSGGNTGELFF. For the CDR3, the DNA is TGCAGTGCTCAGAGCGGGGGGAACACCGGGGAGCTGTTTTTT.